Here is one T cell receptor beta chain with its context. This entry is derived from a study of cytomegalovirus exposure and HLA in healthy donors. It was with 60 Vbeta and 13 Jbeta primers that the PCR ran. Assay used: immunoSEQ multiplex PCR; TCRdb lists only in-frame clones, some missing. The table shows more than 200,000 clones, with almost 80% occurring only once. Germline V lookup: CDR1 MNHEY, CDR2 SVGAGI. The CDR3 runs 14 residues. V lost 5 bases and J 2 bases, leaving 12 bases between the germline ends. The chain joins TRBV6-5 to TRBJ1-2; a possible D gene is TRBD1 (6 bases). The sequence derives from a male donor in good health and CMV-seronegative. Sequenced input: PBMCs. The CDR3 loop reads CASSQRTVNYGYTF. CDR3 coding DNA: TGTGCCAGCAGTCAACGGACAGTAAACTATGGCTACACCTTC.